This TCR beta chain was sequenced during a study of cytomegalovirus exposure and HLA in healthy donors. Looking at the study overall: Counted in an early data release were about 85 million unique TCRs from HLA-typed donors.

Both 60 Vbeta primers and 13 Jbeta primers went into the PCR. The assay was immunoSEQ multiplex PCR, and TCRdb's table has in-frame clones only and misses some. This listing includes roughly 74,000 clones. About this clone itself: The antigen is unknown.

This CDR3 region has 14 residues. Trimming took off 8 bases at V and 5 bases at J, with 16 bases between the two ends. CDR1 MNHNY and CDR2 SVGAGI come from the germline V gene (reference sequence). Study findings and constraints: Data from an earlier analysis indicated that most TCR beta V segments were productive either about 90% or about 30% of the time. Published work reported that the classifier diagnosed cytomegalovirus status with high specificity and sensitivity. Later genetic work tied a missense DCLRE1C variant to beta-chain V and J trimming.

The chain has TRBV6-6 and TRBJ1-5; D not certain. Sequenced input: PBMCs. This receptor was taken from a female donor in good health and CMV-seropositive. The CDR3 coding sequence is TGTGCCAGCTCTAGCACGGACGGATATCAGCCCCAGCATTTT. Encoded protein: CASSSTDGYQPQHF.